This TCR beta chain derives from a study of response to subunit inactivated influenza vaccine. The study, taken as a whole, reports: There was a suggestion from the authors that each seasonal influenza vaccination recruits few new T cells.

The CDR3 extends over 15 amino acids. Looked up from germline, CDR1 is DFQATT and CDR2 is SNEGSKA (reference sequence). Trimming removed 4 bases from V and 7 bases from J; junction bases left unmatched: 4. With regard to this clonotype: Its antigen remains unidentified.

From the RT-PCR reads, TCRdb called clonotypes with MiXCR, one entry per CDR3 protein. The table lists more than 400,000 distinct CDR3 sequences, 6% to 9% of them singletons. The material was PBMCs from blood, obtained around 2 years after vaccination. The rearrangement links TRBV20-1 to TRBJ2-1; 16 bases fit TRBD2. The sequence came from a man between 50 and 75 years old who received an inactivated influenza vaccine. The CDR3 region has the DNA TGCAGTGCTACCGGGACTAGCGGGAGGGAAAATGAGCAGTTCTTC. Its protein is CSATGTSGRENEQFF.